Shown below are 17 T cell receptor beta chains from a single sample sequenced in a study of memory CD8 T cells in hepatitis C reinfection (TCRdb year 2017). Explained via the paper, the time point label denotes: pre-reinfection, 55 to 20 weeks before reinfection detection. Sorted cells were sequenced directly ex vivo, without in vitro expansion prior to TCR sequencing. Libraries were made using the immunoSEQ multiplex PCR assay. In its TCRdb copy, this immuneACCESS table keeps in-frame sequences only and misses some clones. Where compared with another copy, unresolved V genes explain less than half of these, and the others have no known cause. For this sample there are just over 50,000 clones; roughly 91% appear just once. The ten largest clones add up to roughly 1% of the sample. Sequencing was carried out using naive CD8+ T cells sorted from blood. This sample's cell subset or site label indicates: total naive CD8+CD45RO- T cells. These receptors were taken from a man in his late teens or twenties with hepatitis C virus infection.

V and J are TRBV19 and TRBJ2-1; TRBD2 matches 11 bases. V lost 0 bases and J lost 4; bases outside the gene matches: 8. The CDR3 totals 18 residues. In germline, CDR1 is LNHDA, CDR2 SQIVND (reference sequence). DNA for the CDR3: TGTGCCAGTAGTATAGACCTGCGGACTAGCGGGTGGTACAATGAGCAGTTCTTC. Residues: CASSIDLRTSGWYNEQFF.

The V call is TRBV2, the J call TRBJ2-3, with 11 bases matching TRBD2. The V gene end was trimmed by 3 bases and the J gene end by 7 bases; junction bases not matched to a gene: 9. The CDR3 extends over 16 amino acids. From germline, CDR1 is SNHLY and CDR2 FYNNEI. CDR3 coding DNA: TGTGCCAGCAGTGAGCGACTAGCGGGGCCTATGTATACGCAGTATTTT. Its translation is CASSERLAGPMYTQYF.

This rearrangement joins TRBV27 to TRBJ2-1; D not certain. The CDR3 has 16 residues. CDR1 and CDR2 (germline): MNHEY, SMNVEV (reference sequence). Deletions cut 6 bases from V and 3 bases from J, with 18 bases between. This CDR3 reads CASSPSPAPSYNEQFF. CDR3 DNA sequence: TGTGCCAGCAGCCCCTCTCCGGCGCCTAGCTACAATGAGCAGTTCTTC.

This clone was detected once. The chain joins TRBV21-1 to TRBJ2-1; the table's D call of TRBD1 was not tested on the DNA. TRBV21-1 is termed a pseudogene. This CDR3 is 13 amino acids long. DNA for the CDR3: TGTGCCAGCAGCGAAGGGACAGGCAATGAGCAGTTCTTC. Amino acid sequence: CASSEGTGNEQFF.

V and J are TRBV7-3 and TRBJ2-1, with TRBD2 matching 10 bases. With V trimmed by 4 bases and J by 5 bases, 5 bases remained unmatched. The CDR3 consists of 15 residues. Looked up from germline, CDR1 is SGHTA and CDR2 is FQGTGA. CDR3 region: CASSSLAGEHNEQFF. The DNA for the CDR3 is TGTGCCAGCAGCTCTCTAGCGGGAGAGCACAATGAGCAGTTCTTC.

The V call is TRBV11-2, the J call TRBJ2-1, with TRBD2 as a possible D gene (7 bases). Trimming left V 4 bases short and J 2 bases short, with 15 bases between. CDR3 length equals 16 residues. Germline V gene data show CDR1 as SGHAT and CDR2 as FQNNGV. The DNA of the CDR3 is TGTGCCAGCAGCTCGAGGGGGGAGGGCCCCTACAATGAGCAGTTCTTC. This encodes CASSSRGEGPYNEQFF.

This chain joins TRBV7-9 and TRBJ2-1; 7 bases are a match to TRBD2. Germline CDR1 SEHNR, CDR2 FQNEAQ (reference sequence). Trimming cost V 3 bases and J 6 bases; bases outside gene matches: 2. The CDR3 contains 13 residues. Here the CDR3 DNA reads TGTGCCAGCAGCTTCCCTAGCGGCAATGAGCAGTTCTTC. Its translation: CASSFPSGNEQFF.

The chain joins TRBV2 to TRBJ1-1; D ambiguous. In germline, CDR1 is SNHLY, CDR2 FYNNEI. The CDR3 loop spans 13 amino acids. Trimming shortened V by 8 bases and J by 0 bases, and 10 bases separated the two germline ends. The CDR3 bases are TGTGCCAGCTTCGCTCAGATGAACACTGAAGCTTTCTTT. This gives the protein CASFAQMNTEAFF.

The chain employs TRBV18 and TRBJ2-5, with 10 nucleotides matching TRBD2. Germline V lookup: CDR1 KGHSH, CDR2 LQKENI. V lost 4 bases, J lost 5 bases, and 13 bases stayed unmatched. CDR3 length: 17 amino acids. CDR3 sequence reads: CASSRGLQAGGKETQYF. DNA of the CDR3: TGTGCCAGCTCACGAGGACTACAAGCGGGGGGGAAGGAGACCCAGTACTTC. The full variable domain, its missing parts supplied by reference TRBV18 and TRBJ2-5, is NAGVMQNPRHLVRRRGQEARLRCSPMKGHSHVYWYRQLPEEGLKFMVYLQKENIIDESGMPKERFSAEFPKEGPSILRIQQVVRGDSAAYFCASSRGLQAGGKETQYFGPGTRLLVL.

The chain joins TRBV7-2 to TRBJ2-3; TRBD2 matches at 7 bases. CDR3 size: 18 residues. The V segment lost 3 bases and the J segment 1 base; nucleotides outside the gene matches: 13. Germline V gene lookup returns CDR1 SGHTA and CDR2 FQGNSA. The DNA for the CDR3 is TGTGCCAGCAGCTTCTCACTGGGGGGGTCTACGGGCACAGATACGCAGTATTTT. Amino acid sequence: CASSFSLGGSTGTDTQYF.

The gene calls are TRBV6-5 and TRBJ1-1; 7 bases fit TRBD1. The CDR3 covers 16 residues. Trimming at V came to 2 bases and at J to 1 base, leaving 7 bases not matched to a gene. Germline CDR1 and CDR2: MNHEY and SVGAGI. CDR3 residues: CASSYGRGERNTEAFF. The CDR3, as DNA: TGTGCCAGCAGTTACGGCAGGGGGGAACGGAACACTGAAGCTTTCTTT.

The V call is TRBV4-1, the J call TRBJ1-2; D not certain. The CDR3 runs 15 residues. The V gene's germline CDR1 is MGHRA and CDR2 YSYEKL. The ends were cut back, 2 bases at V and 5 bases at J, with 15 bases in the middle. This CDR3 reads CASSQPGLGPYGYTF. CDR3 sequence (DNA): TGCGCCAGCAGCCAACCTGGACTGGGTCCTTATGGCTACACCTTC.

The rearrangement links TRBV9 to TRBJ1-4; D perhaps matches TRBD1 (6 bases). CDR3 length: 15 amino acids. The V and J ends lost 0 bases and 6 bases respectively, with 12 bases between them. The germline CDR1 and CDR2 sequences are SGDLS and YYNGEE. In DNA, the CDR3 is TGTGCCAGCAGCGTAGTGGGGGCAGGGGATGAAAAACTGTTTTTT. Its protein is CASSVVGAGDEKLFF. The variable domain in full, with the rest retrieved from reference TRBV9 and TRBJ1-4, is DSGVTQTPKHLITATGQRVTLRCSPRSGDLSVYWYQQSLDQGLQFLIQYYNGEERAKGNILERFSAQQFPDLHSELNLSSLELGDSALYFCASSVVGAGDEKLFFGSGTQLSVL.

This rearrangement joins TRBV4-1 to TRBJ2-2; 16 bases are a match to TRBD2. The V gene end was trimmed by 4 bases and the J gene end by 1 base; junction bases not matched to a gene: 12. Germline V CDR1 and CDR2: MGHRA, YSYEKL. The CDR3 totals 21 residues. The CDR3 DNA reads TGCGCCAGCAGCCTTTTCGGAGGGACTAGCGGGGGGGCCAGGAACACCGGGGAGCTGTTTTTT. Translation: CASSLFGGTSGGARNTGELFF.

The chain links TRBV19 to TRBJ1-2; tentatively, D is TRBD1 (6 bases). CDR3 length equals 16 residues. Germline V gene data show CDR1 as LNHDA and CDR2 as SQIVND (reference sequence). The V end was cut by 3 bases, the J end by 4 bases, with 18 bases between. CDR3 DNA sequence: TGTGCCAGTAGTATGGGGGCAAGGGGCGTCAGCTATGGCTACACCTTC. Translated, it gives CASSMGARGVSYGYTF.

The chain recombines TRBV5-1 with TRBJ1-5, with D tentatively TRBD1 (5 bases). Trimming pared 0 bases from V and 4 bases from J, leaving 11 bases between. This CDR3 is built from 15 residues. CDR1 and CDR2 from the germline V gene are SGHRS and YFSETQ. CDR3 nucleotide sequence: TGCGCCAGCAGCTTGGACGACAGTTCAAATCAGCCCCAGCATTTT. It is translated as CASSLDDSSNQPQHF.

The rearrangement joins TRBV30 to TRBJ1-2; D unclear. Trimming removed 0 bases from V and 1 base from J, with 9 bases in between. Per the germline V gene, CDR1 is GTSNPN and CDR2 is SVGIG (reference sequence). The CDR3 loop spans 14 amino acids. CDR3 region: CAWSVESVNYGYTF. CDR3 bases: TGTGCCTGGAGTGTCGAGAGTGTTAACTATGGCTACACCTTC.